The present T cell receptor (beta chain) was sequenced within a study of Ad26.COV2.S vaccination and SARS-CoV-2 variants. As for the study in general: Dosing was one shot or two shots 56 days apart. Broader study findings: Following vaccination, spike-specific CD8+ and CD4+ T cell responses reportedly exhibited substantial breadth.

Between the trimmed V and J ends, which lost 4 bases and 11 bases, there was a span of 12 bases. The CDR3 extends over 12 amino acids. The germline V gene encodes CDR1 MDHEN and CDR2 SYDVKM. Treatment indicated: roughly 18 received Ad26.COV2.S at low or high dose, single or two shots; about 5 received placebo; per-sample allocation not given. Repertoires come from day 63 after the first vaccine or placebo injection. Vaccine was an Ad26 vector expressing Wuhan-strain SARS-CoV-2 spike. About this clone itself: The antigen is not known.

TCRdb's table, derived via immunoSEQ multiplex PCR, lists solely in-frame clones and lacks some. The table lists some 390,000 clones, approximately 90% of them singletons. The source is a person between 18 and 60 years old who received the Ad26.COV2.S COVID-19 vaccine or a placebo. The chain couples TRBV28 to TRBJ1-3; D gene uncertain. The material was peripheral blood, obtained in a trial of Ad26.COV2.S vaccine versus placebo. The CDR3 region has the DNA TGTGCCAGCAGTTCGTTAGCTACGCCCATATATTTT. This translates into CASSSLATPIYF.